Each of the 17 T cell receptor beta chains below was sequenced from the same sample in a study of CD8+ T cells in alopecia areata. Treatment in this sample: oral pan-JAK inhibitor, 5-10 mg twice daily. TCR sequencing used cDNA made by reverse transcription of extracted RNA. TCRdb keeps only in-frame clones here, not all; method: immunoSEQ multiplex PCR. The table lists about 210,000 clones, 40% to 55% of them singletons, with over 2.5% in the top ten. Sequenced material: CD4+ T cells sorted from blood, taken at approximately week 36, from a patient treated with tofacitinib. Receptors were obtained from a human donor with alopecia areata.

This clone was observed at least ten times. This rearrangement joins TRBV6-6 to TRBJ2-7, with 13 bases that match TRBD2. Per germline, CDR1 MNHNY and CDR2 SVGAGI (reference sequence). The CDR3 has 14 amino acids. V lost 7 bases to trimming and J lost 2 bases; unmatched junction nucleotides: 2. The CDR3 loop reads CASTGLAGAYEQYF. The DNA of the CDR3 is TGTGCCAGCACCGGACTAGCGGGGGCCTACGAGCAGTACTTC.

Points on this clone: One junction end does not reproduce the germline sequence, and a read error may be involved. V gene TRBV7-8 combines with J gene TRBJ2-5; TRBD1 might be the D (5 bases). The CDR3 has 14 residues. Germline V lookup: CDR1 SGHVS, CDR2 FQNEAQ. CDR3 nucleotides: TGTACCAGCAGCTTAACAGGATACCAAGAGACCCAGTACTTC. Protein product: CTSSLTGYQETQYF. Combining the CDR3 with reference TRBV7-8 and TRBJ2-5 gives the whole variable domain GAGVSQSPRYKVAKRGQDVALRCDPISGHVSLFWYQQALGQGPEFLTYFQNEAQLDKSGLPSDRFFAERPEGSVSTLKIQRTQQEDSAVYLCTSSLTGYQETQYFGPGTRLLVL.

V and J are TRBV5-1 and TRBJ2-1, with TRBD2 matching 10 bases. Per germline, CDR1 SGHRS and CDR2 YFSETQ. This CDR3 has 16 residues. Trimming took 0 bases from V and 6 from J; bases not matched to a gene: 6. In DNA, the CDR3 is TGCGCCAGCAGCTTGGCTAGCGGGAGACTTTCCAATGAGCAGTTCTTC. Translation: CASSLASGRLSNEQFF.

The CDR3 reads CASSLRWEGVNEQYF. DNA of the CDR3: TGTGCCAGCAGCTTAAGGTGGGAGGGCGTCAACGAGCAGTACTTC. The rearrangement joins TRBV11-2 to TRBJ2-7; 7 positions match TRBD2. The CDR3 has 15 amino acids. V lost 2 bases and J lost 5; bases outside the gene matches: 9. The germline V gene has CDR1 SGHAT and CDR2 FQNNGV. Supplemented by reference TRBV11-2 and TRBJ2-7, the full variable domain reads EAGVAQSPRYKIIEKRQSVAFWCNPISGHATLYWYQQILGQGPKLLIQFQNNGVVDDSQLPKDRFSAERLKGVDSTLKIQPAKLEDSAVYLCASSLRWEGVNEQYFGPGTRLTVT.

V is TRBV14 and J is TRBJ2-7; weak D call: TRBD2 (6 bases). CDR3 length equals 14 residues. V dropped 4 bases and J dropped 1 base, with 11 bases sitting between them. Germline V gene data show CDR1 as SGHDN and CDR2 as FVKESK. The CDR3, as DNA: TGTGCCAGCAGCCGCGGGGATTGGTCCTACGAGCAGTACTTC. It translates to CASSRGDWSYEQYF. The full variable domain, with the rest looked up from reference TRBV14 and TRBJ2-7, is EAGVTQFPSHSVIEKGQTVTLRCDPISGHDNLYWYRRVMGKEIKFLLHFVKESKQDESGMPNNRFLAERTGGTYSTLKVQPAELEDSGVYFCASSRGDWSYEQYFGPGTRLTVT.

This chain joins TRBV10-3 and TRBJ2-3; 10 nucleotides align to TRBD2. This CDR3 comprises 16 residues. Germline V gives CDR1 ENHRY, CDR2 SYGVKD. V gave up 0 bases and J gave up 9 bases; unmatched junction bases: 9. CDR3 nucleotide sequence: TGTGCCATCAGTGAGTCGTCTAGCGGGAGAGAGAACACGCAGTATTTT. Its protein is CAISESSSGRENTQYF.

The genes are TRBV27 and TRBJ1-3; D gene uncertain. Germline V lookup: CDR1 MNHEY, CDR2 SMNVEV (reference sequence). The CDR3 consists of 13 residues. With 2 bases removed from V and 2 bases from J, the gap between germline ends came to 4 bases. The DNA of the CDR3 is TGTGCCAGCAGTTTAGGAGCTGGAAACACCATATATTTT. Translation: CASSLGAGNTIYF.

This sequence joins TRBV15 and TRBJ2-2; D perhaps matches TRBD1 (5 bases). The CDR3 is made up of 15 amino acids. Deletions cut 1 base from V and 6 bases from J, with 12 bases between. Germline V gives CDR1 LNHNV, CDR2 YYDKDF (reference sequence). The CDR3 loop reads CATSRGLQGPGELFF. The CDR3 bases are TGTGCCACCAGCAGAGGACTGCAGGGCCCCGGGGAGCTGTTTTTT.

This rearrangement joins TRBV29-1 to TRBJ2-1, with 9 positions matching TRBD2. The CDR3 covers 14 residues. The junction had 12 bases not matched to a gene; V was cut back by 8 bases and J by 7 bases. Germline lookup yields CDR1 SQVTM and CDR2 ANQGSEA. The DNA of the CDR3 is TGCAGCCTTCAAGGCGGACTAGCGTTAAATGAGCAGTTCTTC. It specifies CSLQGGLALNEQFF.

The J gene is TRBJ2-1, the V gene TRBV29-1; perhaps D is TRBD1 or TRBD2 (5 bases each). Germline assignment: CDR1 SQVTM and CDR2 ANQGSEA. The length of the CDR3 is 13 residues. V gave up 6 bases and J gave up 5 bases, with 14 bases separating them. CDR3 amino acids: CSVTRDPNNEQFF. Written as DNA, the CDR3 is TGCAGCGTGACCCGGGACCCTAACAATGAGCAGTTCTTC.

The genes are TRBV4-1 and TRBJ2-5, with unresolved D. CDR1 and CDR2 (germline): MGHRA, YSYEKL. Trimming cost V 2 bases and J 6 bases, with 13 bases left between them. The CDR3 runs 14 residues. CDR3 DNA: TGCGCCAGCAGCCAACCGGGCGCCCGGCAGACCCAGTACTTC. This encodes CASSQPGARQTQYF.

The DNA for the CDR3 is TGTGCCACCAGCAGACGGGACAGGGGGCGTGAAAAACTGTTTTTT. Amino acids: CATSRRDRGREKLFF. J is TRBJ1-4 and V is TRBV15, with 12 bases that match TRBD1. Trimming cost V 2 bases and J 7 bases; bases outside gene matches: 2. The germline V gene encodes CDR1 LNHNV and CDR2 YYDKDF (reference sequence). The CDR3 runs to 15 residues.

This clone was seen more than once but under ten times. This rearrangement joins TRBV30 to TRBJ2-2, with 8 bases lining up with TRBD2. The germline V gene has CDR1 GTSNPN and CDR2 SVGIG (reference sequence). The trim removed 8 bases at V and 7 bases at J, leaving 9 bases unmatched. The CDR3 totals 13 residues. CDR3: CARTGTSGGELFF. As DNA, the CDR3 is TGTGCCCGGACCGGGACTAGTGGCGGGGAGCTGTTTTTT.

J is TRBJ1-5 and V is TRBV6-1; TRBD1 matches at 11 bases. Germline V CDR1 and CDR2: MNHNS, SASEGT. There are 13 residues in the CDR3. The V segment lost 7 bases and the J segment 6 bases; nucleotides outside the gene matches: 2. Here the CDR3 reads CASMGTGGQPQHF. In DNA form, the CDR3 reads TGTGCCAGCATGGGGACAGGGGGTCAGCCCCAGCATTTT.

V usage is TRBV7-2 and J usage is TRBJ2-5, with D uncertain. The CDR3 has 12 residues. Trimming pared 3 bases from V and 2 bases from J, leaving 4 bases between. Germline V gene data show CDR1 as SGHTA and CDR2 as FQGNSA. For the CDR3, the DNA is TGTGCCAGCAGCTTCCTACAAGAGACCCAGTACTTC. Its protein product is CASSFLQETQYF.

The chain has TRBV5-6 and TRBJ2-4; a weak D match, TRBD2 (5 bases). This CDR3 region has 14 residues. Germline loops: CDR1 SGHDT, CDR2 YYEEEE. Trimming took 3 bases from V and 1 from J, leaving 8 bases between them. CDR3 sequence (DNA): TGTGCCAGCAGCTGGACTCCGGCCAAAAACATTCAGTACTTC. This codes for CASSWTPAKNIQYF. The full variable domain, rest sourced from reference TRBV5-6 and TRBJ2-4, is DAGVTQSPTHLIKTRGQQVTLRCSPKSGHDTVSWYQQALGQGPQFIFQYYEEEERQRGNFPDRFSGHQFPNYSSELNVNALLLGDSALYLCASSWTPAKNIQYFGAGTRLSVL.

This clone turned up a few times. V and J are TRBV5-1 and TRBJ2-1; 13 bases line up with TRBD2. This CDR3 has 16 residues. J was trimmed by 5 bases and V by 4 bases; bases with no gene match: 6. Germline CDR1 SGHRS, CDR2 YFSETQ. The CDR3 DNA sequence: TGCGCCAGCAGCATTCCGGGACTAGCGGGGAACAATGAGCAGTTCTTC. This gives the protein CASSIPGLAGNNEQFF.